A single sample is the source of the 27 T cell receptor beta chains below, sequenced in a study of cytomegalovirus exposure and HLA in healthy donors. Researchers ran the PCR with 60 Vbeta and 13 Jbeta primers. Here immunoSEQ multiplex PCR was the method, and the copy in TCRdb shows in-frame clones only, minus some. The listing records some 150,000 clones. The specimen sequenced was PBMCs. Receptor source: a woman younger than 35 in good health and CMV-seronegative.

The chain uses TRBV25-1 and TRBJ2-1; 13 bases match TRBD2. J gave up 7 bases and V 5 bases, and 8 bases lay outside the gene matches. Germline V gives CDR1 MGHDK, CDR2 SYGVNS. The CDR3 loop spans 16 amino acids. Here the CDR3 DNA reads TGTGCCAGCAGTCCCATACTAGCGGGAGGGGGTAATGAGCAGTTCTTC. The encoded protein is CASSPILAGGGNEQFF.

The V and J genes are TRBV19 and TRBJ1-1, with D perhaps TRBD1 (5 bases). The length of the CDR3 is 17 residues. The germline CDR1 and CDR2 sequences are LNHDA and SQIVND (reference sequence). V was clipped by 2 bases and J by 4 bases, with 20 bases between them. The chain's CDR3 is CASSIIYPQGSTTEAFF. CDR3 nucleotides: TGTGCCAGTAGTATAATTTACCCCCAGGGCTCGACCACTGAAGCTTTCTTT.

V gene TRBV5-5 combines with J gene TRBJ1-1; D is possibly TRBD1 (6 bases). Trimming took off 0 bases at V and 1 base at J, with 10 bases between the two ends. The CDR3 sequence is 15 residues long. The V gene's germline CDR1 is SGHKS and CDR2 YYEKEE (reference sequence). CDR3 amino acids: CASSLVSTGNTEAFF. CDR3 nucleotides: TGTGCCAGCAGCTTGGTGTCGACAGGGAACACTGAAGCTTTCTTT. The full variable domain, rest sourced from reference TRBV5-5 and TRBJ1-1, is DAGVTQSPTHLIKTRGQQVTLRCSPISGHKSVSWYQQVLGQGPQFIFQYYEKEERGRGNFPDRFSARQFPNYSSELNVNALLLGDSALYLCASSLVSTGNTEAFFGQGTRLTVV.

The chain has TRBV6-1 and TRBJ2-5; 8 nucleotides agree with TRBD1. Germline loops: CDR1 MNHNS, CDR2 SASEGT. There are 17 residues in the CDR3. V was clipped by 1 base and J by 5 bases; unmatched bases: 12. CDR3 sequence reads: CASSEVSSGTGGETQYF. The CDR3 DNA reads as TGTGCCAGCAGTGAAGTAAGCTCCGGGACAGGAGGCGAGACCCAGTACTTC.

The chain recombines TRBV11-2 with TRBJ1-1; D is uncertain. This CDR3 has 14 residues. Deletions cut 4 bases from V and 4 bases from J, with 13 bases between. Germline V gives CDR1 SGHAT, CDR2 FQNNGV. The CDR3 coding sequence is TGTGCCAGCAGCTCTGGACTGGGTCTCACTGAAGCTTTCTTT. It translates to CASSSGLGLTEAFF.

This chain connects TRBV19 to TRBJ1-2; 7 nucleotides agree with TRBD1. Germline V gene lookup returns CDR1 LNHDA and CDR2 SQIVND (reference sequence). The CDR3 spans 13 residues. Trimming removed 7 bases from V and 4 bases from J; junction bases left unmatched: 6. Here the CDR3 DNA reads TGTGCCAGTACCCCGGACAGGTTCTATGGCTACACCTTC. Protein product: CASTPDRFYGYTF.

The chain combines TRBV4-1 with TRBJ2-1, with a tentative D call TRBD2 (5 bases). V shed 1 base and J shed 6 bases, with 13 bases lying between them. The germline gives CDR1 MGHRA, CDR2 YSYEKL. CDR3 length: 15 amino acids. CDR3 nucleotides: TGCGCCAGCAGCCAAGGCGGGCTAGATGTCAATGAGCAGTTCTTC. Translating it yields CASSQGGLDVNEQFF.

The rearrangement links TRBV7-8 to TRBJ1-1; TRBD1 matches 10 bases. The CDR3 consists of 13 residues. Germline CDR1 reads SGHVS; CDR2 reads FQNEAQ. V shed 8 bases and J 3 bases; nucleotides not matched to a gene: 3. The CDR3: CASRQGADTEAFF. The CDR3 DNA reads as TGTGCCAGCCGACAGGGGGCGGACACTGAAGCTTTCTTT.

CDR3 nucleotides: TGCGCCAGCAGCGACACCTCCTATGGCTACACCTTC. Translating it yields CASSDTSYGYTF. The V call is TRBV5-1, the J call TRBJ1-2; D remains unclear. Trimming shortened V by 4 bases and J by 4 bases, and 8 bases separated the two germline ends. Per germline, CDR1 SGHRS and CDR2 YFSETQ. The CDR3 runs to 12 residues.

The chain links TRBV11-1 to TRBJ2-3; no clear D gene. V shed 1 base and J shed 4 bases, with 3 bases lying between them. Germline V lookup: CDR1 SGHAT, CDR2 FQDESV (reference sequence). The CDR3 extends over 12 amino acids. The chain's CDR3 is CASSLVADTQYF. CDR3 sequence (DNA): TGTGCCAGCAGCTTAGTCGCAGATACGCAGTATTTT. Complete variable domain (other parts from reference TRBV11-1 and TRBJ2-3): EAEVAQSPRYKITEKSQAVAFWCDPISGHATLYWYRQILGQGPELLVQFQDESVVDDSQLPKDRFSAERLKGVDSTLKIQPAELGDSAMYLCASSLVADTQYFGPGTRLTVL.

The chain recombines TRBV6-1 with TRBJ1-4; D possibly corresponds to TRBD1 (5 bases). Trimming cost V 3 bases and J 3 bases, with 11 bases left between them. This CDR3 region has 15 residues. Germline V gives CDR1 MNHNS, CDR2 SASEGT. The CDR3 spells CASSDQAGSNEKLFF. DNA of the CDR3: TGTGCCAGCAGTGATCAGGCAGGGTCTAATGAAAAACTGTTTTTT.

J is TRBJ1-1 and V is TRBV5-5; no clear D gene. Germline values: CDR1 SGHKS, CDR2 YYEKEE (reference sequence). The CDR3 is made up of 14 amino acids. V lost 0 bases, J lost 2 bases, and 8 bases lay in between. The CDR3, as DNA: TGTGCCAGCAGCTTGGGGTTAGCAAACACTGAAGCTTTCTTT. It codes for CASSLGLANTEAFF.

V is TRBV6-5 and J is TRBJ1-5, with D tentatively TRBD1 (5 bases). The CDR3 consists of 16 residues. Trimming stripped 0 bases from V and 4 bases from J, with 13 bases between. The V gene's germline CDR1 is MNHEY and CDR2 SVGAGI. CDR3 loop: CASSYSRHQGNQPQHF. The CDR3 nucleotides read TGTGCCAGCAGTTACTCGAGACACCAGGGAAATCAGCCCCAGCATTTT.

The V call is TRBV10-2, the J call TRBJ2-7; TRBD2 matches 9 bases. The length of the CDR3 is 13 residues. Germline V CDR1 and CDR2: WSHSY, SAAADI. With V trimmed by 7 bases and J by 3 bases, 4 bases remained unmatched. The CDR3, as DNA: TGCGCCAGCACGGCGGGAGGGAGCTACGAGCAGTACTTC. Translation: CASTAGGSYEQYF.

This sequence joins TRBV6-5 and TRBJ2-7; 9 positions match TRBD2. The CDR3 runs to 15 residues. Germline values: CDR1 MNHEY, CDR2 SVGAGI. Losses at the gene ends were 6 bases for V and 5 bases for J; bases not matched to a gene: 11. CDR3 sequence: CASRHPTSGRDEQYF. The CDR3 DNA reads as TGTGCCAGCAGACACCCGACTAGCGGCAGAGACGAGCAGTACTTC.

This chain connects TRBV2 to TRBJ2-1, with D possibly matching TRBD1 (7 bases). The CDR3 runs to 15 residues. Between the trimmed V and J ends, which lost 4 bases and 0 bases, there was a span of 10 bases. CDR1 and CDR2 (germline): SNHLY, FYNNEI. In nucleotides, the CDR3 is TGTGCCAGCAGTGCCCAGGGGGGCTCCTACAATGAGCAGTTCTTC. Encoded protein: CASSAQGGSYNEQFF.

The rearrangement uses TRBV11-2 and TRBJ2-3, with D possibly being TRBD2 (6 bases). V dropped 2 bases and J dropped 10 bases, with 16 bases sitting between them. The CDR3 spans 14 residues. Germline CDR1 SGHAT, CDR2 FQNNGV. The CDR3 protein is CASSLQNFGTPQYF. CDR3 in DNA: TGTGCCAGCAGCTTACAGAATTTTGGGACTCCGCAGTATTTT.

The J gene is TRBJ1-3, the V gene TRBV6-5; D is ambiguous. In germline, CDR1 is MNHEY, CDR2 SVGAGI. This CDR3 comprises 14 residues. V lost 0 bases and J lost 9, with 12 bases in between. The CDR3 nucleotides are TGTGCCAGCAGTTACTCGTTCCCGACTCGCACCATATATTTT. It encodes CASSYSFPTRTIYF.

The rearrangement uses TRBV7-9 and TRBJ1-1; D is ambiguous. Germline V gene lookup returns CDR1 SEHNR and CDR2 FQNEAQ (reference sequence). This CDR3 has 13 amino acids. The V end was cut by 6 bases, the J end by 4 bases, with 12 bases between. CDR3 sequence (DNA): TGTGCCAGCAGTTTACAGACGGGCACTGAAGCTTTCTTT. Its protein is CASSLQTGTEAFF. Together with reference TRBV7-9 and TRBJ1-1, the CDR3 gives the full variable domain: DTGVSQNPRHKITKRGQNVTFRCDPISEHNRLYWYRQTLGQGPEFLTYFQNEAQLEKSRLLSDRFSAERPKGSFSTLEIQRTEQGDSAMYLCASSLQTGTEAFFGQGTRLTVV.

Concerning this clone: Other DNA sequences in this specimen translate into the identical CDR3. CDR3 residues: CASSEQGAAGELFF. CDR3 nucleotide sequence: TGTGCCAGCAGTGAACAGGGGGCCGCCGGGGAGCTGTTTTTT. V gene TRBV25-1 combines with J gene TRBJ2-2; 8 positions agree with TRBD1. The V gene end was trimmed by 2 bases and the J gene end by 6 bases; junction bases not matched to a gene: 2. The CDR3 spans 14 residues. Germline V lookup: CDR1 MGHDK, CDR2 SYGVNS. Together with reference TRBV25-1 and TRBJ2-2, the CDR3 gives the full variable domain: EADIYQTPRYLVIGTGKKITLECSQTMGHDKMYWYQQDPGMELHLIHYSYGVNSTEKGDLSSESTVSRIRTEHFPLTLESARPSHTSQYLCASSEQGAAGELFFGEGSRLTVL.

J is TRBJ1-2 and V is TRBV6-6, with D uncertain. The CDR3 sequence is 15 residues long. Trimming took off 1 base at V and 4 bases at J, with 13 bases between the two ends. Germline V gives CDR1 MNHNY, CDR2 SVGAGI (reference sequence). Here the CDR3 DNA reads TGTGCCAGCAGTTACTTAGCCAGTCTGTCCTATGGCTACACCTTC. Translated, it gives CASSYLASLSYGYTF.

This chain links TRBV9 with TRBJ1-4; 9 bases fit TRBD1. The V gene end was trimmed by 0 bases and the J gene end by 8 bases; junction bases not matched to a gene: 8. CDR3 length: 16 residues. Per the germline V gene, CDR1 is SGDLS and CDR2 is YYNGEE. The CDR3 sequence is CASSVGQGDRREKLFF. CDR3 sequence (DNA): TGTGCCAGCAGCGTAGGACAGGGGGACCGGAGAGAAAAACTGTTTTTT.

The V and J genes are TRBV18 and TRBJ2-1; tentative D call: TRBD2 (6 bases). The CDR3 consists of 14 residues. V lost 0 bases, J lost 4 bases, and 7 bases lay in between. The germline CDR1 and CDR2 sequences are KGHSH and LQKENI. The CDR3 loop reads CASSPPLAYNEQFF. As DNA, the CDR3 is TGTGCCAGCTCACCACCGCTAGCGTACAATGAGCAGTTCTTC.

The chain has TRBV18 and TRBJ2-7; 11 positions agree with TRBD2. CDR1 KGHSH and CDR2 LQKENI come from the germline V gene. The ends lost 4 bases at V and 7 bases at J; junction bases unmatched: 3. The CDR3 totals 13 residues. The CDR3: CASSLLAGEEQYV. DNA for the CDR3: TGTGCCAGCTCACTACTAGCGGGAGAAGAGCAGTACGTC.

The chain is built from TRBV29-1 and TRBJ1-1; 9 positions agree with TRBD1. The CDR3 runs 13 residues. V was clipped by 6 bases and J by 2 bases; unmatched bases: 4. Germline V gene data show CDR1 as SQVTM and CDR2 as ANQGSEA. For the CDR3, the DNA is TGCAGCGTGCGGACAGGGGAAAACACTGAAGCTTTCTTT. This encodes CSVRTGENTEAFF.

The rearrangement links TRBV18 to TRBJ1-5, with D tentatively TRBD1 (6 bases). The CDR3 has 14 amino acids. V lost 0 bases and J 5 bases, leaving 8 bases between the germline ends. Germline V gene sequence: CDR1 KGHSH, CDR2 LQKENI. The CDR3 reads CASSPPSGDQPQHF. In DNA form, the CDR3 reads TGTGCCAGCTCACCACCATCAGGGGATCAGCCCCAGCATTTT.

The rearrangement uses TRBV28 and TRBJ2-3; 15 bases fit TRBD2. CDR3 length: 15 residues. The germline V gene has CDR1 MDHEN and CDR2 SYDVKM. The junction had 5 bases not matched to a gene; V was cut back by 6 bases and J by 7 bases. The CDR3 DNA reads TGTGCCAGCAGGCTTGGGACTAGCGGGAGGAATACGCAGTATTTT. Protein sequence: CASRLGTSGRNTQYF. The full variable domain, completed using reference TRBV28 and TRBJ2-3, is DVKVTQSSRYLVKRTGEKVFLECVQDMDHENMFWYRQDPGLGLRLIYFSYDVKMKEKGDIPEGYSVSREKKERFSLILESASTNQTSMYLCASRLGTSGRNTQYFGPGTRLTVL.